Listed here are 24 T cell receptor beta chains from one sample, sequenced in a study of vaccination effects on CD4 cells after COVID-19. TCRdb's copy holds only in-frame clones and misses some; the assay was immunoSEQ multiplex PCR. The sample includes about 17,000 clones, around 74% of them seen just once. Their cognate antigens are unknown. Expansion of antigen-specific CD4+ T cells with viral peptide pools was carried out by the ViraFEST assay before sequencing. It was after more than 8 days of culture that CD4+ T cells were isolated. Infection dated between March and December 2020, before the Alpha, Beta and Delta variants reached the United States. Two doses of BNT162b2 or mRNA-1273 vaccine were administered to participants. Sequences were derived from CD4+ T cells from PBMCs cultured with SARS-CoV-2 spike peptides, sampled after COVID-19 vaccination. The receptor source for this set is a human donor who had a prior SARS-CoV-2 infection.

This rearrangement joins TRBV7-8 to TRBJ1-5, with D maybe TRBD1 (5 bases). The CDR3 is 14 residues long. V shed 5 bases and J shed 3 bases, with 11 bases lying between them. Germline V gives CDR1 SGHVS, CDR2 FQNEAQ. The DNA for the CDR3 is TGTGCCAGCAGCGCCGGACAAAACAATCAGCCCCAGCATTTT. Translating it yields CASSAGQNNQPQHF.

This clone occurred once. The chain employs TRBV11-2 and TRBJ2-2; D could derive from TRBD1 or TRBD2 (5 bases each). V was shortened by 10 bases and J by 6 bases, with 15 bases between the two germline ends. The germline V gene has CDR1 SGHAT and CDR2 FQNNGV. The CDR3 length is 13 residues. The CDR3 loop is CAIALGAAGELFF. CDR3 nucleotide sequence: TGTGCCATAGCGCTTGGGGCCGCCGGGGAGCTGTTTTTT.

This clone was counted only a few times. V and J are TRBV19 and TRBJ1-2; D ambiguous. CDR3 size: 15 residues. The V gene's germline CDR1 is LNHDA and CDR2 SQIVND (reference sequence). The V and J ends lost 1 base and 5 bases respectively, with 14 bases between them. The DNA of the CDR3 is TGTGCCAGTAGTATAGCATCCGGGAGAGCTTATGGCTACACCTTC. Amino acids: CASSIASGRAYGYTF.

The rearrangement uses TRBV29-1 and TRBJ2-3, with 7 bases matching TRBD1. The CDR3 is 15 amino acids. Germline V gives CDR1 SQVTM, CDR2 ANQGSEA. Trimming removed 3 bases from V and 3 bases from J; junction bases left unmatched: 9. In DNA form, the CDR3 reads TGCAGCGTTGAGAGTGTGTGGGACAGAACAGATACGCAGTATTTT. This sequence encodes CSVESVWDRTDTQYF.

The CDR3 DNA sequence: TGTGCCAGCAGCCGTCCGGGACAGCGCACAGATACGCAGTATTTT. Its translation: CASSRPGQRTDTQYF. This rearrangement joins TRBV7-8 to TRBJ2-3; 7 bases line up with TRBD1. V lost 5 bases to trimming and J lost 1 base; unmatched junction nucleotides: 6. CDR1 and CDR2 from the germline V gene are SGHVS and FQNEAQ. The CDR3 extends over 15 amino acids.

The gene calls are TRBV4-3 and TRBJ1-6; 10 nucleotides agree with TRBD1. The CDR3 is 18 residues long. Losses at the gene ends were 0 bases for V and 5 bases for J; bases not matched to a gene: 7. Looked up from germline, CDR1 is LGHNA and CDR2 is YSLEER. In nucleotides, the CDR3 is TGCGCCAGCAGCCAAGAGCGACAGGGGGCTAACAATAATTCACCCCTCCACTTT. Amino acids: CASSQERQGANNNSPLHF.

The V call is TRBV14, the J call TRBJ2-3; 7 bases agree with TRBD1. Germline loops: CDR1 SGHDN, CDR2 FVKESK. CDR3 size: 14 residues. The V gene end was trimmed by 3 bases and the J gene end by 4 bases; junction bases not matched to a gene: 4. Here the CDR3 reads CASSQDQGADTQYF. The CDR3, as DNA: TGTGCCAGCAGCCAGGACCAGGGGGCAGATACGCAGTATTTT.

The chain links TRBV5-6 to TRBJ2-3; 11 bases map to TRBD2. V lost 3 bases and J lost 6; bases outside the gene matches: 6. The CDR3 loop spans 15 amino acids. The germline V gene encodes CDR1 SGHDT and CDR2 YYEEEE. CDR3 loop: CASSSIAGGADTQYF. The CDR3 bases are TGTGCCAGCAGCTCGATAGCGGGAGGGGCGGATACGCAGTATTTT.

V gene TRBV5-5 combines with J gene TRBJ2-7; weak D call: TRBD1 (6 bases). Germline V gene lookup returns CDR1 SGHKS and CDR2 YYEKEE (reference sequence). The CDR3 spans 14 residues. Deletions cut 0 bases from V and 4 bases from J, with 11 bases between. This CDR3 is CASSLAGAEYEQYF. The CDR3, as DNA: TGTGCCAGCAGCTTGGCAGGGGCAGAGTACGAGCAGTACTTC.

The V gene is TRBV4-2, the J gene TRBJ1-1; D is undetermined. The CDR3 totals 17 residues. The V end lost 1 base, the J end lost 1 base, and 16 bases lay between the germline ends. The germline V gene has CDR1 LGHNA and CDR2 YNFKEQ. The CDR3 region has the DNA TGTGCCAGCAGCCAAGTGTTCGGGATCTTGGGGAACACTGAAGCTTTCTTT. Its translation: CASSQVFGILGNTEAFF.

This clone has only a few counts. The chain links TRBV5-6 to TRBJ2-7; D not certain. Trimming left V 4 bases short and J 2 bases short, with 7 bases between. The germline V gene encodes CDR1 SGHDT and CDR2 YYEEEE. The CDR3 is 12 residues long. The CDR3 DNA reads TGTGCCAGCAGCACGGGCCCCTACGAGCAGTACTTC. Translating it yields CASSTGPYEQYF.

The chain carries TRBV3-1 (or the pseudogene TRBV3-2) and TRBJ2-7, with 7 bases matching TRBD2. This CDR3 comprises 17 residues. Germline V gene lookup returns CDR1 LGHDT and CDR2 YNNKEL (reference sequence). After removal of 1 base from V and 0 bases from J, the junction contained 9 bases not matched to a gene. As DNA, the CDR3 is TGTGCCAGCAGCCAAGTCCTTGGCGGGGGAAGCTCCTACGAGCAGTACTTC. This gives the protein CASSQVLGGGSSYEQYF.

The chain employs TRBV5-4 and TRBJ2-3, with 9 bases fitting TRBD2. Germline CDR1 SGHNT, CDR2 YYREEE (reference sequence). The V segment lost 4 bases and the J segment 0 bases; nucleotides outside the gene matches: 6. The CDR3 sequence is 16 residues long. CDR3 nucleotides: TGTGCCAGCAGCCTACGGACTAGCGTGAGCACAGATACGCAGTATTTT. Encoded protein: CASSLRTSVSTDTQYF.

This clone was counted a few times. The chain employs TRBV11-3 and TRBJ2-1; D is ambiguous. This CDR3 region has 16 residues. The V end was cut by 1 base, the J end by 6 bases, with 16 bases between. Germline V gene data show CDR1 as SGHNT and CDR2 as YENEEA. CDR3 in amino acids: CASSLVPPILSNEQFF. For the CDR3, the DNA is TGTGCCAGCAGCTTAGTTCCGCCGATACTTTCCAATGAGCAGTTCTTC.

The chain uses TRBV9 and TRBJ1-1; 7 positions agree with TRBD1. Germline loops: CDR1 SGDLS, CDR2 YYNGEE. This CDR3 is 13 amino acids long. J lost 4 bases, V lost 0 bases, and 0 bases had no gene match. The CDR3 DNA is TGTGCCAGCAGCGTAGGACAGGGCACTGAAGCTTTCTTT. The encoded protein is CASSVGQGTEAFF.

The gene calls are TRBV11-3 and TRBJ2-2; D unclear. The V end lost 5 bases, the J end lost 1 base, and 5 bases lay between the germline ends. CDR1 and CDR2 from the germline V gene are SGHNT and YENEEA. The CDR3 runs 13 residues. The CDR3 region has the DNA TGTGCCAGCAGCCCCCAGAACACCGGGGAGCTGTTTTTT. This gives the protein CASSPQNTGELFF.

This clone has only a few counts. The rearrangement joins TRBV18 to TRBJ1-2; tentatively, D is TRBD1 (5 bases). CDR1 KGHSH and CDR2 LQKENI come from the germline V gene. Trimming left V 6 bases short and J 0 bases short, with 11 bases between. The CDR3 is 14 residues long. CDR3 nucleotides: TGTGCCAGCTCCCGGGGGACGACTAACTATGGCTACACCTTC. Its protein product is CASSRGTTNYGYTF.

This chain joins TRBV24-1 and TRBJ1-2, with 7 nucleotides matching TRBD1. Per the germline V gene, CDR1 is KGHDR and CDR2 is SFDVKD. This CDR3 spans 12 amino acids. The V gene end was trimmed by 5 bases and the J gene end by 5 bases; junction bases not matched to a gene: 1. CDR3 sequence reads: CATSGQGYGYTF. For the CDR3, the DNA is TGTGCCACCAGTGGACAGGGATATGGCTACACCTTC.

The chain uses TRBV10-3 and TRBJ2-1; maybe TRBD2 (6 bases). The CDR3 is 13 residues long. Germline CDR1 ENHRY, CDR2 SYGVKD. Trimming left V 5 bases short and J 9 bases short, with 14 bases between. CDR3 nucleotide sequence: TGTGCCATCAGTTTAGGGCACGGGGGTGAGCAGTTCTTC. It encodes CAISLGHGGEQFF.

Concerning this clone itself: Other DNA sequences in the same sample also yield this CDR3. This rearrangement joins TRBV29-1 to TRBJ2-7, with 7 bases that match TRBD1. Germline V gives CDR1 SQVTM, CDR2 ANQGSEA. There are 13 residues in the CDR3. V lost 6 bases and J lost 7; bases outside the gene matches: 12. The CDR3 DNA reads TGCAGCGTGAGGGGGCGACTCGCGTGGGAGCAGTACTTC. As protein: CSVRGRLAWEQYF.

The chain is built from TRBV18 and TRBJ1-6; TRBD1 is a possible D gene (6 bases). The germline CDR1 and CDR2 sequences are KGHSH and LQKENI. V lost 5 bases to trimming and J lost 0 bases, with 11 bases between them. The CDR3 sequence is 16 residues long. CDR3 coding DNA: TGTGCCAGCTCAACCACAGGGAGCTCCTATAATTCACCCCTCCACTTT. Residues: CASSTTGSSYNSPLHF.

The chain carries TRBV6-1 and TRBJ1-5; D might be TRBD1 (5 bases). V was clipped by 1 base and J by 5 bases, with 9 bases between them. CDR3 size: 14 residues. Germline V gene data show CDR1 as MNHNS and CDR2 as SASEGT. This chain's CDR3 is CASSEGTSYQPQHF. As DNA, the CDR3 is TGTGCCAGCAGTGAAGGGACAAGTTATCAGCCCCAGCATTTT.

The chain is built from TRBV7-9 and TRBJ1-1; D gene unclear. CDR1 is SEHNR and CDR2 is FQNEAQ in the germline V gene (reference sequence). Trimming removed 1 base from V and 11 bases from J, with 14 bases in between. This CDR3 contains 13 residues. The CDR3, as DNA: TGTGCCAGCAGCTTAGAATTGGAAGCGGTGGCTTTCTTT. Translating gives CASSLELEAVAFF.

This chain joins TRBV28 and TRBJ1-4, with 9 bases identical to TRBD1. V shed 7 bases and J 4 bases; nucleotides not matched to a gene: 7. Germline CDR1 and CDR2: MDHEN and SYDVKM. There are 15 residues in the CDR3. The CDR3 bases are TGTGCCAGCACTCCGGGACAGGGTAATAATGAAAAACTGTTTTTT. Protein: CASTPGQGNNEKLFF.